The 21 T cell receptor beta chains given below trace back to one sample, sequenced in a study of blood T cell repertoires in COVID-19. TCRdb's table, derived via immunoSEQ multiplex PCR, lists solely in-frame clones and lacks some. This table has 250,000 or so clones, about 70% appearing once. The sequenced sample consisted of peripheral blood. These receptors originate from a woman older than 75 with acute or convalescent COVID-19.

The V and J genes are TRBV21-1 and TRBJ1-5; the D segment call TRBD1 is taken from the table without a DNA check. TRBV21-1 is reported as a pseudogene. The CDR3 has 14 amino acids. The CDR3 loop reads CASSNGQDNQPQHF. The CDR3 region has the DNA TGTGCCAGCAGCAACGGACAGGACAATCAGCCCCAGCATTTT.

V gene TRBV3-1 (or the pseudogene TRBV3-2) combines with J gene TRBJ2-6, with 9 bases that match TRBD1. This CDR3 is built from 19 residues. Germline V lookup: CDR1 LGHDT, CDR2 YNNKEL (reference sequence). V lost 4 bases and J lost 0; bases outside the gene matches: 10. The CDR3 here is CASSLSRDRVISGANVLTF. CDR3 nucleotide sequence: TGTGCCAGCAGCCTCTCCCGGGACAGGGTGATCTCTGGGGCCAACGTCCTGACTTTC.

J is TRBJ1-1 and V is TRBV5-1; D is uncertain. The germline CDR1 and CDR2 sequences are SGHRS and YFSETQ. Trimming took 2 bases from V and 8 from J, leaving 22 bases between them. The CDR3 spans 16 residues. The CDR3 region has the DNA TGCGCCAGCAGCTTTTCCTTCCGAGGCCATCGATCAGAAGCTTTCTTT. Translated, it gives CASSFSFRGHRSEAFF.

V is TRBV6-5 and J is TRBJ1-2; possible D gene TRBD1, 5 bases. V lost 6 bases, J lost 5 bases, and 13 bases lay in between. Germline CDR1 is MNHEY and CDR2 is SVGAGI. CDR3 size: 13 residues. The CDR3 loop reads CASRGPQAYGYTF. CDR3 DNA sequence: TGTGCCAGCAGGGGGCCGCAAGCTTATGGCTACACCTTC.

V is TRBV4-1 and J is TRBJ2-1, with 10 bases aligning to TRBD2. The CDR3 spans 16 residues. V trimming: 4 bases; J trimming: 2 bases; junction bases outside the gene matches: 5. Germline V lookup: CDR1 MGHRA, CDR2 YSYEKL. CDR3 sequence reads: CASSRTTSGAYNEQFF. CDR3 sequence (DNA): TGCGCCAGCAGCCGCACAACTAGCGGGGCCTACAATGAGCAGTTCTTC.

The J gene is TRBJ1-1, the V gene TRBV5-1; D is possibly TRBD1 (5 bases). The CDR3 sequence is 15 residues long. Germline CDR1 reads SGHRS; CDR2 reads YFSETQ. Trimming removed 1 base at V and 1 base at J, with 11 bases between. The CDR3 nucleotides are TGCGCCAGCAGCTTGTTTAGGGGTGAGAACACTGAAGCTTTCTTT. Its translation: CASSLFRGENTEAFF.

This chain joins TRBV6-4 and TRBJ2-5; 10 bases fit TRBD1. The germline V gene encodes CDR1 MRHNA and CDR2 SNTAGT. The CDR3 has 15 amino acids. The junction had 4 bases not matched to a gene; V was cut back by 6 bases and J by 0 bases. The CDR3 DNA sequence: TGTGCCAGCAGCCGGGACAGGGGTGACCAAGAGACCCAGTACTTC. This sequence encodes CASSRDRGDQETQYF.

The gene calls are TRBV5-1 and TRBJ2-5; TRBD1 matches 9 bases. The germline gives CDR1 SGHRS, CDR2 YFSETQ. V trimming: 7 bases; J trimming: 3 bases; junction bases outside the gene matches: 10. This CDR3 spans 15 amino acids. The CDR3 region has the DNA TGCGCCAGCCGGAAGACGGGACAGGGAGAAGAGACCCAGTACTTC. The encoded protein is CASRKTGQGEETQYF.

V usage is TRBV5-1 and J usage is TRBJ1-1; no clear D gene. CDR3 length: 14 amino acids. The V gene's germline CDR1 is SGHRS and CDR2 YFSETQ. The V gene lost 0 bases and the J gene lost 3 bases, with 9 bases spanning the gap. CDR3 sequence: CASSLAATDTEAFF. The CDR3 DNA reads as TGCGCCAGCAGCTTGGCCGCAACGGACACTGAAGCTTTCTTT.

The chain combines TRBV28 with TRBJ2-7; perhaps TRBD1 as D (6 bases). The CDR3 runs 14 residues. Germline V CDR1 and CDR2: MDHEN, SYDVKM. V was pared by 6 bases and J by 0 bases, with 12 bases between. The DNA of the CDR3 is TGTGCCAGCAGGACCGGACAGAGCTCCTACGAGCAGTACTTC. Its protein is CASRTGQSSYEQYF.

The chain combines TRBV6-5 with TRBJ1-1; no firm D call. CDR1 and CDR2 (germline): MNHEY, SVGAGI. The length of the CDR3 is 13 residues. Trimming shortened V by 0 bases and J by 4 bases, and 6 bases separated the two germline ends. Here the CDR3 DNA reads TGTGCCAGCAGTTACTCCGTCGGCACTGAAGCTTTCTTT. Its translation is CASSYSVGTEAFF.

The CDR3 DNA sequence: TGTGCCAGTAGTCTGCAGGGGGCCCTTGGAAACACCATATATTTT. Its translation is CASSLQGALGNTIYF. The genes are TRBV19 and TRBJ1-3; 8 bases line up with TRBD1. The V gene's germline CDR1 is LNHDA and CDR2 SQIVND (reference sequence). This CDR3 comprises 15 residues. V dropped 5 bases and J dropped 3; count of bases not matched to a gene: 6.

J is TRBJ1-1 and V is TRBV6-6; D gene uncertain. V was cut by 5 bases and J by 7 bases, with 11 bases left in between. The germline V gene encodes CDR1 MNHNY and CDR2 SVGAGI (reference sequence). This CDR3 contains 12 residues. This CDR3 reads CASSAEMVEAFF. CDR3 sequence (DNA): TGTGCCAGCAGTGCTGAGATGGTTGAAGCTTTCTTT.

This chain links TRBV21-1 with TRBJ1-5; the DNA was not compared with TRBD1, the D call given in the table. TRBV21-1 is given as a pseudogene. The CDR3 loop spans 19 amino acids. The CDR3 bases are TGTGCCAGCAGCCAACCTAGGGGACAGGGGGCTTATAGCAATCAGCCCCAGCATTTT. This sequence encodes CASSQPRGQGAYSNQPQHF.

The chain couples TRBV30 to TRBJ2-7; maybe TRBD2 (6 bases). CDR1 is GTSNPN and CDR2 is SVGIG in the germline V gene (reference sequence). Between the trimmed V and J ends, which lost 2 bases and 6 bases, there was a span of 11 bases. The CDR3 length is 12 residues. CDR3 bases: TGTGCCTGGAGTCCGGGGGTTCCCGAGCAGTACTTC. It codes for CAWSPGVPEQYF.

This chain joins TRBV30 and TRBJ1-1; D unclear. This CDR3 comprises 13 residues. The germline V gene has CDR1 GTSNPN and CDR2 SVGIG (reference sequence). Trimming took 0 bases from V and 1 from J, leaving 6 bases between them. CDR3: CAWSVQRNTEAFF. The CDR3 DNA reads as TGTGCCTGGAGTGTACAAAGGAACACTGAAGCTTTCTTT.

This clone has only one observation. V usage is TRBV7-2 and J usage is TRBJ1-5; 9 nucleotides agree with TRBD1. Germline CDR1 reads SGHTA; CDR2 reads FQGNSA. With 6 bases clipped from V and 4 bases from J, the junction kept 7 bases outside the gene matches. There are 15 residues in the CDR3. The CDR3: CASSFGDRVNQPQHF. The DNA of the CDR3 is TGTGCCAGCAGTTTCGGGGACAGGGTTAATCAGCCCCAGCATTTT.

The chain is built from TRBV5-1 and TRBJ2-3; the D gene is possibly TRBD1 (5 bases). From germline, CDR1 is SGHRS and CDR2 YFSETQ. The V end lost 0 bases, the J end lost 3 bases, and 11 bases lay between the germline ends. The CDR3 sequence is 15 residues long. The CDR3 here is CASSLVQGGTDTQYF. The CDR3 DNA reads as TGCGCCAGCAGCTTGGTGCAGGGTGGGACAGATACGCAGTATTTT. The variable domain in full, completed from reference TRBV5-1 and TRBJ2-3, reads KAGVTQTPRYLIKTRGQQVTLSCSPISGHRSVSWYQQTPGQGLQFLFEYFSETQRNKGNFPGRFSGRQFSNSRSEMNVSTLELGDSALYLCASSLVQGGTDTQYFGPGTRLTVL.

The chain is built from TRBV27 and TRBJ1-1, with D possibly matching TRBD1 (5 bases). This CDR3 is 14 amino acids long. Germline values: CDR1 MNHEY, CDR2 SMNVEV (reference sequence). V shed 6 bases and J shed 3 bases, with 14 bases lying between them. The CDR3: CASRPGGRDTEAFF. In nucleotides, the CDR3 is TGTGCCAGCAGACCCGGGGGGAGGGACACTGAAGCTTTCTTT.

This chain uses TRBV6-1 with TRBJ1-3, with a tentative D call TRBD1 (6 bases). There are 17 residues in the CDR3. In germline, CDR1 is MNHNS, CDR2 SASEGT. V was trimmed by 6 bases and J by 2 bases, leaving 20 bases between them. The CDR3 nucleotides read TGTGCCAGCAGAGAAACCCTATTTGGGGACACTGGAAACACCATATATTTT. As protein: CASRETLFGDTGNTIYF.

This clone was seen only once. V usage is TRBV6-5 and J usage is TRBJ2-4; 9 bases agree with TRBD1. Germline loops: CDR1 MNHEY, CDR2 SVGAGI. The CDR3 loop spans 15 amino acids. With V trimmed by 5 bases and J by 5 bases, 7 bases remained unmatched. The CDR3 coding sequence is TGTGCCAGCAGTCCATGGAGACAGGGGGAAAACATTCAGTACTTC. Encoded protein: CASSPWRQGENIQYF.